The 25 T cell receptor beta chains below all came from one sample that was sequenced in a study of shared clonotypes between healthy human individuals. Measured with immunoSEQ multiplex PCR; TCRdb has only the in-frame clones, and not every one. The table lists about 520,000 clones, over 70% of them singletons. Sequenced input: PBMCs. These receptors were collected from a woman aged 40 to 55 in good health. Some clones in this sample may be carry-over from other donors' samples.

CDR3 DNA sequence: TGTGCCAGCAGCATTCGCCCCTCTGGAAACACCATATATTTT. This encodes CASSIRPSGNTIYF. The rearrangement joins TRBV28 to TRBJ1-3; D is unclear. Germline lookup yields CDR1 MDHEN and CDR2 SYDVKM. Trimming removed 6 bases at V and 0 bases at J, with 9 bases between. This CDR3 contains 14 residues.

A note on this clone: A read error is the likely source, as a far larger clone sits one nucleotide away. Other DNA sequences in the same sample also yield this CDR3. In nucleotides, the CDR3 is TGCGCCAGCAGGCAGCAGGGGGCTGAGGAAAAACTGTTTTTT. Translated: CASRQQGAEEKLFF. The chain joins TRBV5-1 to TRBJ1-4; 8 positions match TRBD1. CDR1 and CDR2 from the germline V gene are SGHRS and YFSETQ. This CDR3 spans 14 amino acids. V shed 5 bases and J 8 bases; nucleotides not matched to a gene: 8.

The chain couples TRBV5-6 to TRBJ2-7; D is unresolved. With 2 bases removed from V and 3 bases from J, the gap between germline ends came to 18 bases. Germline CDR1 reads SGHDT; CDR2 reads YYEEEE. The CDR3 covers 16 residues. As DNA, the CDR3 is TGTGCCAGCAGCTTATTAGGCCCCCGGTCTGTCTACGAGCAGTACTTC. Protein sequence: CASSLLGPRSVYEQYF.

In DNA form, the CDR3 reads TGTGCCAGCAGCTTGTGGGGAAGGCAGTACTTC. It translates to CASSLWGRQYF. The rearrangement uses TRBV7-8 and TRBJ2-7; D is uncertain. V was cut by 3 bases and J by 9 bases, with 9 bases left in between. This CDR3 has 11 residues. CDR1 SGHVS and CDR2 FQNEAQ come from the germline V gene.

To note about this clone: A read error may explain this, as a much larger clone is one base away. This sequence joins TRBV7-8 and TRBJ2-7; D is unresolved. Looked up from germline, CDR1 is SGHVS and CDR2 is FQNEAQ. The CDR3 is made up of 13 amino acids. DNA of the CDR3: TGTACCAGCAGCTTTATCCCCTCCTACGAGCAGTACTTC. Protein product: CTSSFIPSYEQYF. The full variable domain, its missing parts supplied by reference TRBV7-8 and TRBJ2-7, is GAGVSQSPRYKVAKRGQDVALRCDPISGHVSLFWYQQALGQGPEFLTYFQNEAQLDKSGLPSDRFFAERPEGSVSTLKIQRTQQEDSAVYLCTSSFIPSYEQYFGPGTRLTVT.

A remark on this clone: A read error likely explains this, since a far larger clone differs by one base. The chain recombines TRBV15 with TRBJ1-2, with a tentative D call TRBD1 (6 bases). The CDR3 loop spans 16 amino acids. Germline CDR1 and CDR2: LNHNV and YYDKDF (reference sequence). The CDR3 loop is CATGRGWDTLGYGYTF. The CDR3 nucleotides read TGTGCCACCGGCAGAGGATGGGACACCCTGGGCTATGGCTACACCTTC.

This sequence joins TRBV5-1 and TRBJ2-1; D possibly corresponds to TRBD1 (6 bases). CDR1 is SGHRS and CDR2 is YFSETQ in the germline V gene. There are 14 residues in the CDR3. Trimming removed 0 bases from V and 3 bases from J, with 7 bases in between. CDR3 sequence (DNA): TGCGCCAGCAGCTTGGACAGGGTCTACAATGAGCAGTTCTTC. Protein: CASSLDRVYNEQFF.

Comments on this clone: A far larger clone is off by one base, so a read error is likely. V and J are TRBV5-1 and TRBJ2-7; a weak D match, TRBD2 (5 bases). Germline V gene sequence: CDR1 SGHRS, CDR2 YFSETQ. Between the trimmed V and J ends, which lost 4 bases and 4 bases, there was a span of 18 bases. CDR3 length: 15 residues. The CDR3 DNA is TGCGCCAGCAGCCCCAGATCCGACGGGGTATACGAGCAGTACTTC. As protein: CASSPRSDGVYEQYF.

Notes on this clone: The likely explanation is a read error, given a far larger clone one base away. Other DNA sequences of this sample code for an identical CDR3. The chain recombines TRBV12-5 with TRBJ1-2, with D maybe TRBD1 (6 bases). CDR3 length: 12 residues. CDR1 is LGHNT and CDR2 is FRNRAP in the germline V gene. DNA of the CDR3: TGTGCCAGTGGTCCAGGGGCCTATGGCTACACCTTC. It yields the protein CASGPGAYGYTF.

This clone came up once. The rearrangement links TRBV10-2 to TRBJ2-3, with D maybe TRBD2 (6 bases). Trimming shortened V by 7 bases and J by 6 bases, and 14 bases separated the two germline ends. The germline V gene encodes CDR1 WSHSY and CDR2 SAAADI. This CDR3 has 13 residues. The CDR3 spells CASNSGRMDTQYF. In DNA form, the CDR3 reads TGCGCCAGCAACAGCGGGCGTATGGATACGCAGTATTTT.

The gene calls are TRBV28 and TRBJ1-2, with D tentatively TRBD1 (6 bases). CDR1 MDHEN and CDR2 SYDVKM come from the germline V gene. The length of the CDR3 is 13 residues. Trimming shortened V by 10 bases and J by 7 bases, and 19 bases separated the two germline ends. CDR3 in DNA: TGTGCCACCGTGACAGGTTTTCCGTCTGGCTACACCTTC. As protein: CATVTGFPSGYTF.

The chain combines TRBV19 with TRBJ2-5, with D possibly TRBD1 on 6 matching bases. V was clipped by 6 bases and J by 3 bases, with 11 bases between them. This CDR3 has 13 amino acids. The V gene's germline CDR1 is LNHDA and CDR2 SQIVND (reference sequence). CDR3 loop: CASSSRGEETQYF. The CDR3 DNA reads TGTGCCAGTAGCTCCAGGGGTGAAGAGACCCAGTACTTC.

This clone has just one count. This chain uses TRBV7-9 with TRBJ2-3; D might be TRBD2 (5 bases). The V end lost 1 base, the J end lost 0 bases, and 8 bases lay between the germline ends. Germline V gene sequence: CDR1 SEHNR, CDR2 FQNEAQ (reference sequence). The CDR3 has 15 amino acids. The CDR3 DNA follows: TGTGCCAGCAGCTTAGATTTAGCGAGCACAGATACGCAGTATTTT. It codes for CASSLDLASTDTQYF.

Comments on this clone: A far larger clone is only one base removed, so a read error is likely. The chain joins TRBV11-2 to TRBJ1-3, with unresolved D. Germline V lookup: CDR1 SGHAT, CDR2 FQNNGV. This CDR3 has 15 residues. The CDR3 reads CASSLAGDLGNTIHF. The CDR3 DNA reads as TGTGCCAGCAGCTTAGCCGGGGATCTCGGAAACACCATACATTTT.

This clone came up once. V usage is TRBV2 and J usage is TRBJ2-1; D is perhaps TRBD2 (5 bases). The ends were cut back, 8 bases at V and 0 bases at J, with 11 bases in the middle. This CDR3 has 14 amino acids. Germline loops: CDR1 SNHLY, CDR2 FYNNEI. This chain's CDR3 is CASLRGSSYNEQFF. The DNA for the CDR3 is TGTGCCAGCCTACGTGGGAGCTCCTACAATGAGCAGTTCTTC.

For this clone: This likely reflects a read error, since a far larger clone is one base away. V usage is TRBV7-8 and J usage is TRBJ2-7; 8 bases match TRBD2. The CDR3 is 15 residues long. Per germline, CDR1 SGHVS and CDR2 FQNEAQ. V was pared by 4 bases and J by 2 bases, with 7 bases of the junction left unmatched. The CDR3 nucleotides read TGTGCCAGCAGCTCACTACTAGCGGCTACCTACGAGCAGTACTTC. It yields the protein CASSSLLAATYEQYF. Full variable domain (remainder filled in from reference TRBV7-8 and TRBJ2-7): GAGVSQSPRYKVAKRGQDVALRCDPISGHVSLFWYQQALGQGPEFLTYFQNEAQLDKSGLPSDRFFAERPEGSVSTLKIQRTQQEDSAVYLCASSSLLAATYEQYFGPGTRLTVT.

V is TRBV4-3 and J is TRBJ1-4, with a weak D call TRBD1 (5 bases). The CDR3 has 17 amino acids. The V gene's germline CDR1 is LGHNA and CDR2 YSLEER. Trimming removed 0 bases from V and 3 bases from J, with 14 bases in between. The CDR3 loop reads CASSQDLAGRSNEKLFF. Written as DNA, the CDR3 is TGCGCCAGCAGCCAAGATCTTGCGGGACGGTCTAATGAAAAACTGTTTTTT.

The rearrangement uses TRBV5-1 and TRBJ1-1; 9 bases match TRBD1. The V gene end was trimmed by 4 bases and the J gene end by 4 bases; junction bases not matched to a gene: 8. Germline CDR1 and CDR2: SGHRS and YFSETQ. The CDR3 consists of 15 residues. Written as DNA, the CDR3 is TGCGCCAGCAGCCCCCGGGACAGGGCGGGCACTGAAGCTTTCTTT. Its translation is CASSPRDRAGTEAFF. Variable domain in full (rest from reference TRBV5-1 and TRBJ1-1): KAGVTQTPRYLIKTRGQQVTLSCSPISGHRSVSWYQQTPGQGLQFLFEYFSETQRNKGNFPGRFSGRQFSNSRSEMNVSTLELGDSALYLCASSPRDRAGTEAFFGQGTRLTVV.

This clone was seen a single time. A read error likely explains this, since a far larger clone differs by one base. The V and J genes are TRBV29-1 and TRBJ2-2; D uncertain. V was cut by 7 bases and J by 4 bases, with 16 bases left in between. CDR3 length: 14 amino acids. Per germline, CDR1 SQVTM and CDR2 ANQGSEA. The CDR3 DNA is TGCAGCGCGGCTGTGGGTCCGAGCACCGGGGAGCTGTTTTTT. Protein sequence: CSAAVGPSTGELFF.

This chain uses TRBV6-1 with TRBJ1-5, with no clear D. The CDR3 runs to 14 residues. Germline values: CDR1 MNHNS, CDR2 SASEGT. V lost 7 bases and J 6 bases, leaving 16 bases between the germline ends. CDR3 in amino acids: CASTPSGKAQPQHF. The CDR3 DNA reads TGTGCCAGCACCCCCTCGGGGAAGGCTCAGCCCCAGCATTTT.

J is TRBJ2-1 and V is TRBV9, with TRBD1 as a possible D gene (5 bases). V shed 2 bases and J shed 7 bases, with 22 bases lying between them. Germline CDR1 SGDLS, CDR2 YYNGEE. This CDR3 region has 17 residues. The CDR3 DNA is TGTGCCAGCAGCGTGCTTGGTTACTCCGTGGGGCGTAATGAGCAGTTCTTC. Amino acids: CASSVLGYSVGRNEQFF.

Turning to this clone: With a far larger clone one base away, a read error is the likely cause. The chain has TRBV7-9 and TRBJ1-5, with 7 positions matching TRBD1. Germline V lookup: CDR1 SEHNR, CDR2 FQNEAQ (reference sequence). This CDR3 comprises 13 residues. CDR3 nucleotides: TGTGCCAGCAGCCCAGAGGGGGCTCAGCCCCGGCATTTT. Translating it yields CASSPEGAQPRHF.

The CDR3 DNA sequence: TGCAGCGTTGTAAGCGAATCCTACAATGAGCAGTTCTTC. It specifies CSVVSESYNEQFF. The rearrangement joins TRBV29-1 to TRBJ2-1; no definite D call. From germline, CDR1 is SQVTM and CDR2 ANQGSEA. The CDR3 sequence is 13 residues long. With 4 bases removed from V and 1 base from J, the gap between germline ends came to 8 bases.

Turning to this clone: This could be a read error, since a much larger clone is one nucleotide away. The chain links TRBV5-6 to TRBJ2-7; D uncertain. Germline V gives CDR1 SGHDT, CDR2 YYEEEE. The CDR3 has 11 amino acids. V dropped 5 bases and J dropped 2 bases, with 5 bases sitting between them. This chain's CDR3 is CASSSTYEQYF. The CDR3 DNA reads as TGTGCCAGCAGTTCAACCTACGAGCAGTACTTC.

Regarding this clone: A far larger clone differs by one base, so this is likely a read error. The chain's CDR3 is CAGSEAGTAAYEQYF. The CDR3 bases are TGTGCCGGCAGTGAAGCCGGGACAGCAGCCTACGAGCAGTACTTC. This chain connects TRBV6-1 to TRBJ2-7; 7 positions match TRBD1. The germline gives CDR1 MNHNS, CDR2 SASEGT. The CDR3 is 15 amino acids.